This T cell receptor beta chain was identified in a study of blood T cell repertoires in COVID-19. The overall study: Samples representing acute and convalescent COVID-19 were sourced from the United States, Italy and Spain.

This clone is judged medium-sized (0.01 to 0.1%). Repertoires were generated with immunoSEQ multiplex PCR, while TCRdb's copy carries only in-frame clones and drops some. Here the sample spans fewer than 40,000 clones, over 75% being singletons. V lost 5 bases and J 6 bases, leaving 13 bases between the germline ends. The V gene's germline CDR1 is MNHEY and CDR2 SMNVEV (reference sequence). There are 14 residues in the CDR3. The source is an older man with active COVID-19. This sequence joins TRBV27 and TRBJ2-2, with D unresolved. What was sequenced was peripheral blood. The chain's CDR3 is CASSHRQIPGELFF. In DNA form, the CDR3 reads TGTGCCAGCAGTCATCGACAAATCCCCGGGGAGCTGTTTTTT.